This T cell receptor beta chain is drawn from a study of T cell changes during pregnancy in multiple sclerosis. The method was immunoSEQ multiplex PCR; TCRdb's version includes in-frame clones alone and lacks a portion of them. This sample has about 100,000 clones, with around 92% found just once. The CDR3 runs to 15 residues. With 1 base clipped from V and 2 bases from J, the junction kept 5 bases outside the gene matches. Germline-derived CDR1 and CDR2 are SGHTA and FQGNSA. Sequences were derived from peripheral blood, sampled after pregnancy. The chain combines TRBV7-2 with TRBJ2-7; 7 bases line up with TRBD2. The clonotype originates from a female donor with multiple sclerosis, enrolled in a pregnancy study. CDR3 sequence: CASSLEGTNAYEQYF. The CDR3 coding sequence is TGTGCCAGCAGCTTAGAAGGGACTAATGCCTACGAGCAGTACTTC.